Included here is one T cell receptor (beta chain) sequence, with context. Assay used: immunoSEQ multiplex PCR; TCRdb lists only in-frame clones, some missing. Here the sample spans 65,000 to 70,000 clones, about four fifths being singletons. These data are taken from a study of blood T cell repertoires in COVID-19. Study-wide context: The origin of the acute and convalescent COVID-19 samples was the United States, Italy and Spain. T cells, B-cell-depleted T cells, or PBMCs provided the cDNA or gDNA that served as material.

The receptor comes from a woman aged 60-70 years with acute or convalescent COVID-19. Specimen: peripheral blood.

In DNA, the CDR3 is TGTGCCAGCAGCCTCGATAACAGGGGACGCGCTTTCTTT. Amino acids: CASSLDNRGRAFF. The chain recombines TRBV6-5 with TRBJ1-1, with 7 bases fitting TRBD1. This CDR3 contains 13 residues. Trimming cost V 6 bases and J 11 bases; bases outside gene matches: 12. The germline V gene has CDR1 MNHEY and CDR2 SVGAGI.